Listed below are T cell receptor beta chains from one sample, sequenced in a study of blood T cell repertoires in COVID-19. Clones were sequenced by immunoSEQ multiplex PCR, and TCRdb holds only the in-frame ones, with some missing. The sample carries about 240,000 clones, approximately 86% recorded once. The sample comprised peripheral blood. These receptors all come from a woman aged 30 to 39 who had recovered from COVID-19. CDR3s include the opening cysteine and the closing phenylalanine or tryptophan. The D gene is left open where the match is weak. Size is omitted from some rows. Given values are once, few, many or a class for expanded clones.

J	V	D	size	DNA	CDR3
TRBJ2-6	TRBV7-9	TRBD1	.	TGTGCCAGCAGTCCAGGGGGCTCTGGGGCCAACGTCCTGACTTTC	CASSPGGSGANVLTF
TRBJ2-1	TRBV6-2/TRBV6-3	.	.	TGTGCCAGCAGCCTAGACAGTTACAATGAGCAGTTCTTC	CASSLDSYNEQFF
TRBJ2-4	TRBV6-6	TRBD2	.	TGTGCCAGCAGTTACTGGGAAGCGGGGGAAAACATTCAGTACTTC	CASSYWEAGENIQYF
TRBJ1-2	TRBV4-2	TRBD1	.	TGTGCCAGCAGCGGGGACAGGAACTATGGCTACACCTTC	CASSGDRNYGYTF
TRBJ2-1	TRBV12-3/TRBV12-4	.	.	TGTGCCAGCAGTTTAAAGGGGGATGAGCAGTTCTTC	CASSLKGDEQFF
TRBJ2-2	TRBV3-1/TRBV3-2	.	.	TGTGCCACCTCGACAAAATCTACCGGGGAGCTGTTTTTT	CATSTKSTGELFF
TRBJ2-7	TRBV5-1	.	.	TGCGCCAGCAGTTTAATCGGAGGGGTTTTACTCTACGAGCAGTACTTC	CASSLIGGVLLYEQYF
TRBJ2-5	TRBV6-4	.	.	TGTGCCAGTCGGACAGGGAGGGAGGAGACCCAGTACTTC	CASRTGREETQYF
TRBJ1-2	TRBV3-1/TRBV3-2	TRBD1	.	TGTGCCAGCAGCCCGGGACAGGGGGCGAACTATGGCTACACCTTC	CASSPGQGANYGYTF
TRBJ1-1	TRBV5-6	TRBD1	.	TGTGCCAGCAGCCCCGGGACAGGGGCCCTGAACACTGAAGCTTTCTTT	CASSPGTGALNTEAFF
TRBJ1-3	TRBV6-1	.	.	TGTGCCAGCAGTGAAGGAACAGGGAGAGTCACCATATATTTT	CASSEGTGRVTIYF
TRBJ1-1	TRBV11-2	.	once	TGTGCCAGCAGCTTAGTGGGGGGGAACACTGAAGCTTTCTTT	CASSLVGGNTEAFF
TRBJ2-7	TRBV9	.	.	TGTGCCAGCAGCGTAGGGCCGGGGAGCTCCTACGAGCAGTACTTC	CASSVGPGSSYEQYF
TRBJ1-2	TRBV29-1	.	.	TGCAGCGTCTCGAATGAAGCCAACTATGGCTACACCTTC	CSVSNEANYGYTF
TRBJ2-1	TRBV5-6	TRBD2	.	TGTGCCAGCACCTTATCGCTTGGGCTAGCGGGGAACAATGAGCAGTTCTTC	CASTLSLGLAGNNEQFF
TRBJ1-1	TRBV15	.	.	TGTGCCACCAGCAGAGTAGTTATGAACACTGAAGCTTTCTTT	CATSRVVMNTEAFF
TRBJ2-5	TRBV21-1	.	.	TGTGCCAGCAGCACAAGACAGGGAGAGACCCAGTACTTC	CASSTRQGETQYF
TRBJ2-7	TRBV19	TRBD2	.	TGTGCCAGTAGTATACTAGCGGGGAGCTCCTACGAGCAGTACTTC	CASSILAGSSYEQYF
TRBJ2-3	TRBV7-9	TRBD1	.	TGTGCCAGCAGGAAAACAGGGGGCACAGATACGCAGTATTTT	CASRKTGGTDTQYF
TRBJ2-1	TRBV5-1	TRBD1	.	TGCGCCAGCCGGACGGTCGGGACAGGGCCATACAATGAGCAGTTCTTC	CASRTVGTGPYNEQFF
TRBJ1-1	TRBV19	TRBD1	.	TGTGCCAGTAGTATTGGACAGGGGGCCTGGGGCACTGAAGCTTTCTTT	CASSIGQGAWGTEAFF
TRBJ2-6	TRBV19	.	.	TGTGCCAGTAGTATACCCTCTCTTCGGACAGCCTTCTCTGGGGCCAACGTCCTGACTTTC	CASSIPSLRTAFSGANVLTF
TRBJ1-6	TRBV5-1	TRBD1	once	TGCGCCAGCAGCCTGATGATAGGCAGGGGGAATTCACCCCTCCACTTT	CASSLMIGRGNSPLHF
TRBJ2-2	TRBV10-3	.	.	TGTGCCATCCCCAGGCGGGGGCACACCGGGGAGCTGTTTTTT	CAIPRRGHTGELFF
TRBJ2-1	TRBV5-6	TRBD2	once	TGTGCCAGCAGCTTCCGAACTAGCGGGGGGCTTAGCTCCTACAATGAGCAGTTCTTC	CASSFRTSGGLSSYNEQFF
TRBJ1-1	TRBV19	.	.	TGTGCCAGTAGTGCCTGGGAGTTCGGGGAAGCTTTCTTT	CASSAWEFGEAFF
TRBJ2-1	TRBV5-4	.	once	TGTGCCAGCAGCCACCGGCCACTAGCCCCAACCTACAATGAGCAGTTCTTC	CASSHRPLAPTYNEQFF
TRBJ2-3	TRBV6-5	TRBD2	.	TGTGCCAGCAAGGTCAAGCGGGGGGGCGGGCATACGCAGTATTTT	CASKVKRGGGHTQYF
TRBJ1-1	TRBV4-2	TRBD1	.	TGTGCCAGCAGCCTCGAAGGGACAGGGAGGATTGAAGCTTTCTTT	CASSLEGTGRIEAFF
TRBJ2-5	TRBV7-9	TRBD1	.	TGTGCCAGCAGCTTACAGACAGGGGGTGGAGAGACCCAGTACTTC	CASSLQTGGGETQYF
TRBJ2-5	TRBV9	.	.	TGTGCCAGCAGCCCGGGGGGCTACGAGACCCAGTACTTC	CASSPGGYETQYF
TRBJ2-3	TRBV2	TRBD1	.	TGTGCCAGCAGTGAAGTAGGGGGCCGGGGTGCAGATACGCAGTATTTT	CASSEVGGRGADTQYF
TRBJ2-6	TRBV11-1	.	.	TGTGCCAGCCGGGTAGGTGGGGCCAACGTCCTGACTTTC	CASRVGGANVLTF
TRBJ2-5	TRBV7-7	.	once	TGTGCCAGCAGCCCTGACAGGGGAGGGCGAGAGACCCAGTACTTC	CASSPDRGGRETQYF
TRBJ2-5	TRBV5-4	.	.	TGTGCCAGCAGCTTGGCGGCGGCGGTTGTCCAGACCCAGTACTTC	CASSLAAAVVQTQYF
TRBJ1-1	TRBV27	TRBD1	.	TGTGCCAGCAGTTTCGACAGGGGGTACACTGAAGCTTTCTTT	CASSFDRGYTEAFF
TRBJ1-1	TRBV18	TRBD1	once	TGTGCCAGCTCCCCTGGGCAGGGGGACAGACAAGCTTTCTTT	CASSPGQGDRQAFF
TRBJ1-2	TRBV6-6	TRBD1	.	TGTGCCAGCAGTTACGGACAGGGTGACTATGGCTACACCTTC	CASSYGQGDYGYTF
TRBJ2-7	TRBV7-3	TRBD1	.	TGTGCCAGCAGCTCACAGGGGGGAGAGCAGTACTTC	CASSSQGGEQYF
TRBJ1-2	TRBV9	TRBD1	.	TGTGCCAGCAGCGTAGGAGGGACAGGGGGCACCTATGGCTACACCTTC	CASSVGGTGGTYGYTF
TRBJ1-4	TRBV7-8	TRBD1	.	TGTGCCAGCAGCCCCCGGGACAGCCTTAATGAAAAACTGTTTTTT	CASSPRDSLNEKLFF
TRBJ2-3	TRBV10-1	.	.	TGCGCCAGCACCCGCAGAGGCGACCGTTACACAGATACGCAGTATTTT	CASTRRGDRYTDTQYF
TRBJ1-2	TRBV5-6	.	.	TGTGCCAGCATGAGTGCAGGGTATGGCTACACCTTC	CASMSAGYGYTF
TRBJ2-7	TRBV3-1/TRBV3-2	.	.	TGTGCCAGCAGCCAGGCTCTACTAGGCGAGCAGTACTTC	CASSQALLGEQYF
TRBJ1-2	TRBV6-1	TRBD1	.	TGTGCCAGCAGTGAGACAGGGTTTTCCTATGGCTACACCTTC	CASSETGFSYGYTF
TRBJ2-4	TRBV5-1	TRBD2	.	TGCGCCAGCAGCTTGCTTGCGGGGGAGGAAAACATTCAGTACTTC	CASSLLAGEENIQYF
TRBJ2-2	TRBV3-1/TRBV3-2	TRBD2	.	TGTGCCAGCAGCCAACACAGCGGGGGGTCCCCCGGGGAGCTGTTTTTT	CASSQHSGGSPGELFF
TRBJ1-5	TRBV6-5	.	.	TGTGCCAGCACCGAGGGTAGGGCGGCCGCAGGGCCCCAGCATTTT	CASTEGRAAAGPQHF
TRBJ2-1	TRBV18	TRBD1	once	TGTGCCAGCTCACCAGAGGGGGCTGGGCACAATGAGCAGTTCTTC	CASSPEGAGHNEQFF
TRBJ2-7	TRBV4-1	.	few	TGCGCCAGCAGCCACCCACCCAATTCTAAAGCTTTCAACGAGCAGTACTTC	CASSHPPNSKAFNEQYF
TRBJ2-2	TRBV7-3	TRBD1	.	TGTGCCAGCAGCCTGGGACAGGGAAGTACCGGGGAGCTGTTTTTT	CASSLGQGSTGELFF